Each of the 10 T cell receptor beta chains below was sequenced from the same sample in a study of shared clonotypes between healthy human individuals. Profiled with immunoSEQ multiplex PCR; TCRdb holds only in-frame clones, not every one. The table lists millions of clones, roughly 96% of them singletons. The sequencing input was naive CD4+ T cells sorted from blood. Subset indicated: CD45RA+ positively selected. The receptor set was obtained from a man between 18 and 35 years old in good health.

J is TRBJ2-3 and V is TRBV7-2; 10 nucleotides align to TRBD2. This CDR3 region has 18 residues. CDR1 SGHTA and CDR2 FQGNSA come from the germline V gene. V trimming: 6 bases; J trimming: 6 bases; junction bases outside the gene matches: 18. CDR3 sequence: CASRKAGGPLYPRDTQYF. CDR3 coding DNA: TGTGCCAGCAGAAAAGCGGGAGGGCCCCTCTACCCACGTGATACGCAGTATTTT.

The CDR3 DNA reads as TGTGCCAGTAGTCCAATTGCTAGCGGGAGTGATACGCAGTATTTT. Its translation is CASSPIASGSDTQYF. The chain employs TRBV19 and TRBJ2-3; the match to TRBD2 covers 10 bases. There are 15 residues in the CDR3. Germline V CDR1 and CDR2: LNHDA, SQIVND (reference sequence). With V trimmed by 5 bases and J by 6 bases, 8 bases remained unmatched.

This sequence joins TRBV6-5 and TRBJ1-2; 10 nucleotides align to TRBD1. The CDR3 is 15 amino acids. The germline gives CDR1 MNHEY, CDR2 SVGAGI. After removal of 6 bases from V and 8 bases from J, the junction contained 12 bases not matched to a gene. The CDR3 DNA follows: TGTGCCAGCAGCGGGACAGGGGTTGGTACTGGGGGCTACACCTTC. This sequence encodes CASSGTGVGTGGYTF.

CDR3 nucleotide sequence: TGTGCCAGCAGGGGGACAGGGGTCTCCTATGGCTACACCTTC. As protein: CASRGTGVSYGYTF. This chain connects TRBV5-6 to TRBJ1-2; 10 bases fit TRBD1. Germline lookup yields CDR1 SGHDT and CDR2 YYEEEE. The CDR3 loop spans 14 amino acids. V gave up 5 bases and J gave up 4 bases; unmatched junction bases: 5.

As concerns this clone: At the DNA level, this CDR3 is encoded by other sequences in the same sample as well. The V and J genes are TRBV18 and TRBJ2-3; D unclear. The length of the CDR3 is 16 residues. V lost 0 bases to trimming and J lost 0 bases, with 10 bases between them. From germline, CDR1 is KGHSH and CDR2 LQKENI. The CDR3 bases are TGTGCCAGCTCACCACCCGGCAGATCTAGCACAGATACGCAGTATTTT. It yields the protein CASSPPGRSSTDTQYF.

The chain links TRBV30 to TRBJ2-6; D is possibly TRBD1 or TRBD2 (5 bases each). This CDR3 has 16 amino acids. V lost 1 base and J lost 3, with 13 bases in between. Germline V gene sequence: CDR1 GTSNPN, CDR2 SVGIG (reference sequence). The CDR3 spells CAWSGMTGGGANVLTF. CDR3 bases: TGTGCCTGGAGTGGTATGACTGGGGGTGGGGCCAACGTCCTGACTTTC.

V is TRBV30 and J is TRBJ1-2; maybe TRBD1 (6 bases). Trimming took 1 base from V and 7 from J, leaving 10 bases between them. There are 12 residues in the CDR3. Germline CDR1 and CDR2: GTSNPN and SVGIG (reference sequence). DNA of the CDR3: TGTGCCTGGAGTGGGGCAGGGGTTGGCTACACCTTC. Translation: CAWSGAGVGYTF. The variable domain in full, with the rest retrieved from reference TRBV30 and TRBJ1-2, is SQTIHQWPATLVQPVGSPLSLECTVEGTSNPNLYWYRQAAGRGLQLLFYSVGIGQISSEVPQNLSASRPQDRQFILSSKKLLLSDSGFYLCAWSGAGVGYTFGSGTRLTVV.

V and J are TRBV7-2 and TRBJ2-5; 11 bases match TRBD1. The V segment lost 5 bases and the J segment 4 bases; nucleotides outside the gene matches: 3. This CDR3 has 14 amino acids. Germline CDR1 is SGHTA and CDR2 is FQGNSA. This CDR3 reads CASSMGQGVETQYF. The CDR3 region has the DNA TGTGCCAGCAGCATGGGACAGGGGGTAGAGACCCAGTACTTC.

CDR3 loop: CASRQHTGNEKLFF. CDR3 nucleotide sequence: TGTGCCAGCAGGCAACATACCGGGAATGAAAAACTGTTTTTT. This chain joins TRBV6-6 and TRBJ1-4; D unresolved. Germline values: CDR1 MNHNY, CDR2 SVGAGI (reference sequence). CDR3 length: 14 amino acids. Between the trimmed V and J ends, which lost 6 bases and 5 bases, there was a span of 13 bases.

V is TRBV5-1 and J is TRBJ2-5, with 10 positions matching TRBD2. This CDR3 is built from 14 residues. The V gene end was trimmed by 4 bases and the J gene end by 2 bases; junction bases not matched to a gene: 2. In germline, CDR1 is SGHRS, CDR2 YFSETQ. The CDR3 DNA reads as TGCGCCAGCAGCGCACTAGCGGGGCAAGAGACCCAGTACTTC. It translates to CASSALAGQETQYF.